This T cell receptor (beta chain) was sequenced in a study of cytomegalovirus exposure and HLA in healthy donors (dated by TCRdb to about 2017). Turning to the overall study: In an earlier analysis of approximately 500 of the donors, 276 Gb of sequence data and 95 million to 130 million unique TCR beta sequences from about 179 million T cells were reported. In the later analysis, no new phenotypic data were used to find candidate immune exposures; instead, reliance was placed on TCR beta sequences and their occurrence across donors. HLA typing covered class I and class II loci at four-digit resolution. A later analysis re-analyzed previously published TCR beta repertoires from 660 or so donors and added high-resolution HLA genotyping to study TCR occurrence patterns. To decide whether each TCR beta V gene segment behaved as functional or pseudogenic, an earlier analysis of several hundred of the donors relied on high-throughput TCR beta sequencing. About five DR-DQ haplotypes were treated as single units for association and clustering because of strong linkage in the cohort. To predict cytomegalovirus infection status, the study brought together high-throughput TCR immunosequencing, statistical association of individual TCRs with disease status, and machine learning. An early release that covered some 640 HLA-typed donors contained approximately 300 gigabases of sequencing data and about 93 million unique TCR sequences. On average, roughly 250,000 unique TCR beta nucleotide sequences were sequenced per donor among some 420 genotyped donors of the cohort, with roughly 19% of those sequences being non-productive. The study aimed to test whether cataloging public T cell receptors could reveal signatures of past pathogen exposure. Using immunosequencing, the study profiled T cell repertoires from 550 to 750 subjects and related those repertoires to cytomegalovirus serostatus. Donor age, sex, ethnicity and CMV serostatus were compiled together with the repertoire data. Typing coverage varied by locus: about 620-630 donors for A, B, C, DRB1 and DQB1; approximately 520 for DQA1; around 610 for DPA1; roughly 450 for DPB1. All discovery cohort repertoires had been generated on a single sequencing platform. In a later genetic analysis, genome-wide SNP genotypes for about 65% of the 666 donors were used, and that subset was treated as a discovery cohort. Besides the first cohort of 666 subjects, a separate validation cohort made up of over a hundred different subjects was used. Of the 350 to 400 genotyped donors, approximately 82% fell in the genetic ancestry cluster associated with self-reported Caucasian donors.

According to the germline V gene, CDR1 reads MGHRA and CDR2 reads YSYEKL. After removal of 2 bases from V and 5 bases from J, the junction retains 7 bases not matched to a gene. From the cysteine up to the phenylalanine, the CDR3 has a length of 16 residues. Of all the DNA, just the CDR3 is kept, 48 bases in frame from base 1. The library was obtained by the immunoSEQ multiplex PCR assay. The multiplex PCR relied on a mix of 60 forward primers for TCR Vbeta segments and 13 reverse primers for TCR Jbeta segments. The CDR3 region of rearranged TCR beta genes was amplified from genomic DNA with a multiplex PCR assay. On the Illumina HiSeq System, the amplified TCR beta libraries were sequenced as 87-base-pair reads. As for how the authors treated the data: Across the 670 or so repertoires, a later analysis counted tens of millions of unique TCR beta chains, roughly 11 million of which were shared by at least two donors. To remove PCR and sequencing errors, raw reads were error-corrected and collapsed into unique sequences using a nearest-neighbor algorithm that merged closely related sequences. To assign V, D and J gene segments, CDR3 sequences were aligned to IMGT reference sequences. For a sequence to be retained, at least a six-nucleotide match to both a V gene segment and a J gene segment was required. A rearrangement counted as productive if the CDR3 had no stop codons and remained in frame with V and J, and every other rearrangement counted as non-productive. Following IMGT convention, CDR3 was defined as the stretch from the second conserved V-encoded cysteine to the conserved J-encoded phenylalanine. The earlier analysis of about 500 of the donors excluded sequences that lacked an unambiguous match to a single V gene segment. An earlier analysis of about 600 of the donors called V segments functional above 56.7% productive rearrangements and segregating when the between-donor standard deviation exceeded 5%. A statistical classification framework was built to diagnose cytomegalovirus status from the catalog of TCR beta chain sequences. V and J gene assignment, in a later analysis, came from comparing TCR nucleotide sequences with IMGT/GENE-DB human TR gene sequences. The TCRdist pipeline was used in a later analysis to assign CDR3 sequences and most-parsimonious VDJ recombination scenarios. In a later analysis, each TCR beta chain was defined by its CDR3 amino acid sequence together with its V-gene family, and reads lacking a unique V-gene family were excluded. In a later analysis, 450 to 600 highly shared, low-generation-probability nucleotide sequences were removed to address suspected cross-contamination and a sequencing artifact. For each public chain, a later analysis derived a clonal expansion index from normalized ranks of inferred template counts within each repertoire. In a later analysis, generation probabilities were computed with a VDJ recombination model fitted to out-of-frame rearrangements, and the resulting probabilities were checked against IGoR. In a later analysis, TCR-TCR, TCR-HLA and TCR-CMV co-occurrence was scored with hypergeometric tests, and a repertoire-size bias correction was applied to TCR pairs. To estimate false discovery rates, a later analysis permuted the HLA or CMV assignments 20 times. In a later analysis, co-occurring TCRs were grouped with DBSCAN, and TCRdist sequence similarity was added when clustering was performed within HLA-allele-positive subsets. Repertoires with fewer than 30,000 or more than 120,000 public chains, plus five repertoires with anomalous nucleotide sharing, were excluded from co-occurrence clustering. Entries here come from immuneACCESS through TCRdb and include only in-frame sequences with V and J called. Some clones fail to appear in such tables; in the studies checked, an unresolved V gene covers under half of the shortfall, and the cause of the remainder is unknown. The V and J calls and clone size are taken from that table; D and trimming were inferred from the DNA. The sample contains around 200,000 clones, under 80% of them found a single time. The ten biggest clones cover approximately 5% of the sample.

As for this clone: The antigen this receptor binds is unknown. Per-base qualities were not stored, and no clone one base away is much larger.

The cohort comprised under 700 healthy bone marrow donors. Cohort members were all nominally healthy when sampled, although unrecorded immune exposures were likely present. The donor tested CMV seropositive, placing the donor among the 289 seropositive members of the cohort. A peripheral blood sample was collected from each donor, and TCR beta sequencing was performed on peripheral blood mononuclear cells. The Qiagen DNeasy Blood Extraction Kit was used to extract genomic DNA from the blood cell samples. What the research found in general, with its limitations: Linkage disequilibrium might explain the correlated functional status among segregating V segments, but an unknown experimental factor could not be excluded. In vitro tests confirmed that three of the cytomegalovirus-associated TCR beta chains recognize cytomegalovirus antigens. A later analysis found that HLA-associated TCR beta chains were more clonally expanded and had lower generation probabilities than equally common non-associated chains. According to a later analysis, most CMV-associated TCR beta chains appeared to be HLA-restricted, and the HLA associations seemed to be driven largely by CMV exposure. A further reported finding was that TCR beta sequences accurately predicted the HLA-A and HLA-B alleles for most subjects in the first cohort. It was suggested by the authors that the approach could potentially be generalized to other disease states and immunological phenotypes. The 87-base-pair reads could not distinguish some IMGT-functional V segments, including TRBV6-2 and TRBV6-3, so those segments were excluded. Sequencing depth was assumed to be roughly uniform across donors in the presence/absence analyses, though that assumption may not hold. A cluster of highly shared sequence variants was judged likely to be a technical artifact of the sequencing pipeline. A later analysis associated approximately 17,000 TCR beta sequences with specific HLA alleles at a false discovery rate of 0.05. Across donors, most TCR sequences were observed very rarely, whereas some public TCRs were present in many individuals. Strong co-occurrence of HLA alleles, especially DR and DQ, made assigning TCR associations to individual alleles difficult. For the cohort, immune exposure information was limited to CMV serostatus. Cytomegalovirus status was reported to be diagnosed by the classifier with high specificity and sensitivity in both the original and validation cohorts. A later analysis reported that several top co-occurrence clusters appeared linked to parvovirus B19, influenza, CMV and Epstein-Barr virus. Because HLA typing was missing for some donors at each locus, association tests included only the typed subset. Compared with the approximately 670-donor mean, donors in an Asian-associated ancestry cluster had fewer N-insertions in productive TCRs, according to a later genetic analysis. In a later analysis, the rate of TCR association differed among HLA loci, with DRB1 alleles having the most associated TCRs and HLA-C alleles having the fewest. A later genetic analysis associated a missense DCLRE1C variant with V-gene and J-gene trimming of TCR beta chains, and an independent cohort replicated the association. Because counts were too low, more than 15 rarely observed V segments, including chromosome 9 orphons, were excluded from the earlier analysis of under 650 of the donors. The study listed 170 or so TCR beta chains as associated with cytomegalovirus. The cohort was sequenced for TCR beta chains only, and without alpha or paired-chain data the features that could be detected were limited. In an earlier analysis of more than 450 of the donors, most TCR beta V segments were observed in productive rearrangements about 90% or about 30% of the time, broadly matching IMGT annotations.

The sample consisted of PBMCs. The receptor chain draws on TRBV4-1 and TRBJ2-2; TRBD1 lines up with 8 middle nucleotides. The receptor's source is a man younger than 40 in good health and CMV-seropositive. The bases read TGCGCCAGCAGCCAACCGGTTAGACAGGGGACCGGGGAGCTGTTTTTT. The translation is CASSQPVRQGTGELFF.